Sequencing of this T cell receptor beta chain was carried out in a study of human T cells and chemical hapten exposure. Study observations and caveats: Relative to control repertoires, expanded TCRs gave rise to significantly more large CDR3 similarity clusters. There was alopecia in the donors, so their immune response may differ from that of healthy people. DPC sensitization produced no change in TCRs with frequency above 1 in 1000.

Source study methods: Samples ranged from roughly 20,000 to 700,000 TCRs, with a median of approximately 91,000. TCRdb re-called the RACE reads with MiXCR, one entry per CDR3 protein. TCRdb, rather than the study authors, made the V and J calls. Of about 380,000 distinct CDR3 sequences in the sample, roughly 6.3% were seen once. This clonotype has a handful of counts. Its cognate antigen is unknown. The CDR3 is made up of 15 amino acids. Trimming took off 0 bases at V and 7 bases at J, with 13 bases between the two ends. Germline CDR1 reads LGHNA; CDR2 reads YSLEER. Sample time point: patch test 2, 6 weeks after DPC sensitization. Described treatment: therapeutic diphenylcyclopropenone sensitization with weekly scalp DPC.

The V gene is TRBV4-3, the J gene TRBJ1-3; D is undetermined. The sequencing here drew on whole blood, taken in connection with sensitization to the hapten diphenylcyclopropenone (DPC). The receptor's source is a woman younger than 35 with alopecia areata. Some clones in this sample may be carry-over from other donors' samples. The CDR3 loop is CASSQERTLGNTIYF. The CDR3 region has the DNA TGCGCCAGCAGCCAAGAGAGGACCCTTGGGAACACCATATATTTT.